The subject of this entry is one TCR beta chain. Its antigen is not known. TCRdb called the RT-PCR reads again in MiXCR, with one record for every CDR3 protein. The table shows 610,000 or so distinct CDR3 sequences, with 12% to 15% occurring only once. The data belong to a study of response to subunit inactivated influenza vaccine. Study-level results: The study's authors posited that every seasonal influenza vaccination enlists few new T cells.

The CDR3 has 13 amino acids. The ends were cut back, 3 bases at V and 7 bases at J, with 10 bases in the middle. Germline V gene sequence: CDR1 LGHNA, CDR2 YSLEER. The material was PBMCs from blood, obtained roughly 12 days after vaccination. The sequence came from a man over 45 who received an inactivated influenza vaccine. The rearrangement links TRBV4-3 to TRBJ2-1; D unresolved. The DNA of the CDR3 is TGCGCCAGCAGCCAGTTCTCGCAGAATGAGCAGTTCTTC. Translated, it gives CASSQFSQNEQFF.